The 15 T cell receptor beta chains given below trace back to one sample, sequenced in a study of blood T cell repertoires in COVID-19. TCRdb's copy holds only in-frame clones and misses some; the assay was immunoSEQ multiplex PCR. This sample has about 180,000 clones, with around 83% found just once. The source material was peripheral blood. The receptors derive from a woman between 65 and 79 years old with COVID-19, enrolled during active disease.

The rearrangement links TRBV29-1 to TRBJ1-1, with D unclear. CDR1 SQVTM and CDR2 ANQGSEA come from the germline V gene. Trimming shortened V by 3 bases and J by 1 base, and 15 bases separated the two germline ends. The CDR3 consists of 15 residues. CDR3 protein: CSVDFGREKNTEAFF. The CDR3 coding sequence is TGCAGCGTTGATTTCGGACGGGAAAAGAACACTGAAGCTTTCTTT.

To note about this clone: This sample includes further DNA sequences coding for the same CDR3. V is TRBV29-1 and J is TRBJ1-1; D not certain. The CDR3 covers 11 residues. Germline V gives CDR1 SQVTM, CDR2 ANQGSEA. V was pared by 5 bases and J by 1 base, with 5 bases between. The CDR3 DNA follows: TGCAGCGTTTCAAAGAACACTGAAGCTTTCTTT. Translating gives CSVSKNTEAFF.

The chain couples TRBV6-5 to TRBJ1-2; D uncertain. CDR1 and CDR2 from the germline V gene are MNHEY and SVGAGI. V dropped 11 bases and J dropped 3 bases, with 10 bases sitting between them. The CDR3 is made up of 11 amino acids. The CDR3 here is CAAGKDYGYTF. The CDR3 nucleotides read TGTGCCGCCGGGAAGGACTATGGCTACACCTTC.

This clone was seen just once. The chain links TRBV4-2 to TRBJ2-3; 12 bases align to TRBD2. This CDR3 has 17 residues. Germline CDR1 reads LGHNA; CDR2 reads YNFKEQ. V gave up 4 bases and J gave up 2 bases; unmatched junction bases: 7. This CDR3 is CASSPDLAGGPTDTQYF. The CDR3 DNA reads TGTGCCAGCAGCCCCGACCTAGCGGGAGGGCCCACAGATACGCAGTATTTT.

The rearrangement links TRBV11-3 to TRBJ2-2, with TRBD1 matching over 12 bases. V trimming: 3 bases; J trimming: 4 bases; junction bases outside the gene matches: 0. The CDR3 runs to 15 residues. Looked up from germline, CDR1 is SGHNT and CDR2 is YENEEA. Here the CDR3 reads CASSLGQGATGELFF. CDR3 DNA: TGTGCCAGCAGCTTGGGACAGGGGGCCACCGGGGAGCTGTTTTTT.

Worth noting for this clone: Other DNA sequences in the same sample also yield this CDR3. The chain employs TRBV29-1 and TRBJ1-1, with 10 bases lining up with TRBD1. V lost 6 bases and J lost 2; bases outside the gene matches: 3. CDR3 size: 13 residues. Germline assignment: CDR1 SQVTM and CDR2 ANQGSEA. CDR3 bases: TGCAGCGTCCGACAGGGGGCCAACACTGAAGCTTTCTTT. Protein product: CSVRQGANTEAFF.

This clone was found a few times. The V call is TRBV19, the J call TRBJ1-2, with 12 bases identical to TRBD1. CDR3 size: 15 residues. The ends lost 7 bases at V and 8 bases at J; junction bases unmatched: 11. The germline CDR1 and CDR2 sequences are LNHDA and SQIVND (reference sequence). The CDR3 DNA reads TGTGCCAGTACCCACCTGGGACAGGGGGCTGGGGGCTACACCTTC. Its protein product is CASTHLGQGAGGYTF. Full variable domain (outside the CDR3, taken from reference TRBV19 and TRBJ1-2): DGGITQSPKYLFRKEGQNVTLSCEQNLNHDAMYWYRQDPGQGLRLIYYSQIVNDFQKGDIAEGYSVSREKKESFPLTVTSAQKNPTAFYLCASTHLGQGAGGYTFGSGTRLTVV.

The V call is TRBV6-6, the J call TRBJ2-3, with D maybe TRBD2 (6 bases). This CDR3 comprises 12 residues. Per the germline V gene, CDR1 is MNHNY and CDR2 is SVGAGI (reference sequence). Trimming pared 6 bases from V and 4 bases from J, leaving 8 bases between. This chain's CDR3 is CASRPSADTQYF. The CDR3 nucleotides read TGTGCCAGCAGACCTAGCGCAGATACGCAGTATTTT.

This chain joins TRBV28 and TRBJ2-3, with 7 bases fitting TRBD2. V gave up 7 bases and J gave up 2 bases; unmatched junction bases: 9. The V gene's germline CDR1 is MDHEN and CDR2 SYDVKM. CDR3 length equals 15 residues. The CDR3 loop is CASTPQAGPTDTQYF. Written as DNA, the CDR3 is TGTGCCAGCACGCCCCAAGCGGGGCCCACAGATACGCAGTATTTT. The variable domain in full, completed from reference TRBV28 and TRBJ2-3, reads DVKVTQSSRYLVKRTGEKVFLECVQDMDHENMFWYRQDPGLGLRLIYFSYDVKMKEKGDIPEGYSVSREKKERFSLILESASTNQTSMYLCASTPQAGPTDTQYFGPGTRLTVL.

The CDR3 protein is CATTWRGLGGDTQYF. Written as DNA, the CDR3 is TGTGCCACCACCTGGAGGGGACTAGGAGGGGATACGCAGTATTTT. This chain uses TRBV6-6 with TRBJ2-3, with 8 bases identical to TRBD2. The V gene's germline CDR1 is MNHNY and CDR2 SVGAGI (reference sequence). With 10 bases clipped from V and 6 bases from J, the junction kept 15 bases outside the gene matches. This CDR3 region has 15 residues.

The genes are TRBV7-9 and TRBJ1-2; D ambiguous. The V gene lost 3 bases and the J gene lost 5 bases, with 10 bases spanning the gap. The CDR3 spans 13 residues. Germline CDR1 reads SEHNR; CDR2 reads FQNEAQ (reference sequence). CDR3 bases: TGTGCCAGCAGCTTCGGGAGCGATTATGGCTACACCTTC. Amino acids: CASSFGSDYGYTF.

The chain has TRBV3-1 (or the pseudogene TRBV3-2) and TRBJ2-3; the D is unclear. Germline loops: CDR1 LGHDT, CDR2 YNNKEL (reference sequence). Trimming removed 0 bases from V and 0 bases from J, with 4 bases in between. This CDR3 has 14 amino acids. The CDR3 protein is CASSQDPSTDTQYF. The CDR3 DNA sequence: TGTGCCAGCAGCCAAGACCCTAGCACAGATACGCAGTATTTT.

The CDR3 spells CASSPIQSTDTQYF. The CDR3 nucleotides read TGTGCCAGCTCACCAATTCAGTCCACAGATACGCAGTATTTT. This chain links TRBV18 with TRBJ2-3; no clear D. Germline CDR1 reads KGHSH; CDR2 reads LQKENI. This CDR3 spans 14 amino acids. V lost 2 bases, J lost 2 bases, and 8 bases lay in between.

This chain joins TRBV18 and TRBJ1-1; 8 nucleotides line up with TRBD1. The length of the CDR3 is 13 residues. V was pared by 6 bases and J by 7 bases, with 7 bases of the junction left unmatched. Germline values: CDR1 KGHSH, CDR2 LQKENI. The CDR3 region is CASSLGQVLEAFF. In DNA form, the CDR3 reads TGTGCCAGCTCTCTGGGACAGGTACTTGAAGCTTTCTTT.

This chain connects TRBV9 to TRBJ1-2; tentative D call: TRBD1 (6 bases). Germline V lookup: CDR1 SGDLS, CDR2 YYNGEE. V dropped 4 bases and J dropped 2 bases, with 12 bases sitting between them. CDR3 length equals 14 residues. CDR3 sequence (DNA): TGTGCCAGCAGCCCCCCGACAGGAAACTATGGCTACACCTTC. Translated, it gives CASSPPTGNYGYTF. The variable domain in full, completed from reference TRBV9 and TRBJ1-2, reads DSGVTQTPKHLITATGQRVTLRCSPRSGDLSVYWYQQSLDQGLQFLIQYYNGEERAKGNILERFSAQQFPDLHSELNLSSLELGDSALYFCASSPPTGNYGYTFGSGTRLTVV.